This TCR beta chain was obtained from a study of blood T cells in healthy people across ages. The germline V gene encodes CDR1 SGHRS and CDR2 YFSETQ. V lost 2 bases and J lost 3; bases outside the gene matches: 4. This CDR3 comprises 15 residues. Combining a sample-barcoded 5' primer with a J-beta primer mix, a second PCR ran for roughly 7 to 11 cycles. TCRdb reanalysed the 5' RACE reads using MiXCR and keeps one entry per CDR3 protein. The table includes fewer than 950,000 distinct CDR3 sequences, 53% detected once. The TCR sequence derives from an elderly man in good health. The source material was blood. The chain combines TRBV5-1 with TRBJ2-1; 8 nucleotides line up with TRBD1. The CDR3 protein is CASSFGTGNYNEQFF. The CDR3 nucleotides are TGCGCCAGCAGCTTCGGGACAGGTAACTACAATGAGCAGTTCTTC.